The 4 T cell receptor beta chains below all came from one sample that was sequenced in a study of T cell repertoires in cytomegalovirus infection. MiXCR, applied by TCRdb to the reads, yields one record per CDR3 protein. The sample records more than 350,000 distinct CDR3 sequences, approximately 30% being singletons. The specimen was PBMCs. The receptors stem from a human donor in good health (CMV status not recorded). Some clones in this sample may be carry-over from other donors' samples.

This chain uses TRBV10-3 with TRBJ1-2; D uncertain. V lost 6 bases to trimming and J lost 2 bases, with 13 bases between them. The CDR3 sequence is 14 residues long. Per germline, CDR1 ENHRY and CDR2 SYGVKD. CDR3 sequence: CAIREPVENYGYTF. The CDR3 coding sequence is TGTGCCATCAGGGAGCCAGTCGAGAACTATGGCTACACCTTC.

This sequence joins TRBV6-6 and TRBJ1-5; D uncertain. Trimming left V 6 bases short and J 0 bases short, with 15 bases between. Germline assignment: CDR1 MNHNY and CDR2 SVGAGI (reference sequence). The length of the CDR3 is 16 residues. The CDR3 sequence is CASSPEIPYSNQPQHF. DNA for the CDR3: TGTGCCAGCAGCCCCGAAATTCCCTATAGCAATCAGCCCCAGCATTTT.

This clonotype showed up many times. The V gene is TRBV12-3 or TRBV12-4, the J gene TRBJ2-3, with D hard to call. The CDR3 has 16 amino acids. V was pared by 1 base and J by 5 bases, with 16 bases between. The CDR3 protein is CASSLVVMVGVDTQYF. Here the CDR3 DNA reads TGTGCCAGCAGTTTAGTGGTTATGGTGGGTGTAGATACGCAGTATTTT.

As regards this clonotype: Its ends do not fully match the called genes, so a read error is possible. The chain uses TRBV2 and TRBJ1-2, with D perhaps matching TRBD1 (5 bases). CDR3 size: 13 residues. Germline values: CDR1 SNHLY, CDR2 FYNNEI. As DNA, the CDR3 is TGTGCCAGCAGTGGGTTCCAGGGAGATGGCTACAACTTC. This codes for CASSGFQGDGYNF. Filled out from reference TRBV2 and TRBJ1-2, the complete variable domain reads EPEVTQTPSHQVTQMGQEVILRCVPISNHLYFYWYRQILGQKVEFLVSFYNNEISEKSEIFDDQFSVERPDGSNFTLKIRSTKLEDSAMYFCASSGFQGDGYNFGSGTRLTVV.